These 28 T cell receptor beta chains originate from one sample sequenced in a study of T cells in Graves' hyperthyroidism and ophthalmopathy. RNA transcripts were the template for amplifying TCR beta CDR3 regions. An initial round of RT-PCR targeting the TCR CDR3 relied on the HTBI primer set. Each CDR3 protein gets one entry after TCRdb re-called the multiplex PCR reads with MiXCR. The sample holds about 320,000 distinct CDR3 sequences, roughly 15% seen once. The material sequenced was blood. Every receptor here comes from a man aged 25-45 years with Graves' hyperthyroidism.

This clonotype was observed a few times. As DNA, the CDR3 is TGTGCCAGCAGCTTATCTACCTCAGATACGCAGTATTTT. It yields the protein CASSLSTSDTQYF. The V gene is TRBV7-3, the J gene TRBJ2-3; D unresolved. Germline lookup yields CDR1 SGHTA and CDR2 FQGTGA. This CDR3 comprises 13 residues. Trimming took 2 bases from V and 4 from J, leaving 7 bases between them.

This clonotype was observed many times. CDR3 sequence (DNA): TGTGCCAGCAGTTATTTCAGGTCTAACACTGAAGCTTTCTTT. Translated: CASSYFRSNTEAFF. J is TRBJ1-1 and V is TRBV6-1; no clear D gene. The germline V and J ends were trimmed by 5 bases and 2 bases, with 12 bases remaining between them. The CDR3 is 14 residues long. Germline-derived CDR1 and CDR2 are MNHNS and SASEGT.

This CDR3 reads CASSSPGTSGYGYF. The CDR3 nucleotides read TGTGCCAGCAGTTCCCCCGGGACTAGCGGTTACGGGTACTTC. The chain couples TRBV28 to TRBJ2-5; 11 bases are a match to TRBD2. This CDR3 is built from 14 residues. V gave up 4 bases and J gave up 13 bases; unmatched junction bases: 11. The V gene's germline CDR1 is MDHEN and CDR2 SYDVKM.

This clonotype was detected ten times or more. The J gene is TRBJ2-5, the V gene TRBV2; 8 bases line up with TRBD2. The CDR3 has 15 residues. V gave up 3 bases and J gave up 0 bases; unmatched junction bases: 3. Germline V lookup: CDR1 SNHLY, CDR2 FYNNEI. The CDR3 nucleotides are TGTGCCAGCAGTGATGAGCGGGGGCACCAAGAGACCCAGTACTTC. The encoded protein is CASSDERGHQETQYF. Drawing the rest from reference TRBV2 and TRBJ2-5, the complete variable domain is EPEVTQTPSHQVTQMGQEVILRCVPISNHLYFYWYRQILGQKVEFLVSFYNNEISEKSEIFDDQFSVERPDGSNFTLKIRSTKLEDSAMYFCASSDERGHQETQYFGPGTRLLVL.

This clonotype was found a few times. One end of the junction does not line up with germline, which may come from a read error. The J gene is TRBJ2-1, the V gene TRBV7-7, with a weak D call TRBD1 (5 bases). From germline, CDR1 is SSHAT and CDR2 FNYEAQ (reference sequence). The CDR3 spans 13 residues. The CDR3 sequence is CASSTGHHNEQFF. The DNA of the CDR3 is TGTGCTAGCAGCACCGGACACCACAATGAGCAGTTCTTC. The whole variable domain, filled in from reference TRBV7-7 and TRBJ2-1, reads GAGVSQSPRYKVTKRGQDVTLRCDPISSHATLYWYQQALGQGPEFLTYFNYEAQPDKSGLPSDRFSAERPEGSISTLTIQRTEQRDSAMYRCASSTGHHNEQFFGPGTRLTVL.

V usage is TRBV5-4 and J usage is TRBJ1-2; D ambiguous. From germline, CDR1 is SGHNT and CDR2 YYREEE (reference sequence). This CDR3 comprises 14 residues. V lost 8 bases and J 8 bases, leaving 22 bases between the germline ends. For the CDR3, the DNA is TGTGCCAGTCACTCCTTTCGAACCATCGAGGGCTACACCTTC. It is translated as CASHSFRTIEGYTF.

This clonotype was detected only a few times. J is TRBJ2-3 and V is TRBV11-1; 8 nucleotides match TRBD2. Unmatched junction bases numbered 7, after V lost 5 bases and J lost 0 bases. Germline CDR1 SGHAT, CDR2 FQDESV (reference sequence). The CDR3 covers 16 residues. CDR3 sequence: CASSHPAGVSTDTQYF. CDR3 DNA sequence: TGTGCCAGCAGCCATCCAGCGGGGGTCAGCACAGATACGCAGTATTTT. Full variable domain (missing parts from reference TRBV11-1 and TRBJ2-3): EAEVAQSPRYKITEKSQAVAFWCDPISGHATLYWYRQILGQGPELLVQFQDESVVDDSQLPKDRFSAERLKGVDSTLKIQPAELGDSAMYLCASSHPAGVSTDTQYFGPGTRLTVL.

This clonotype was seen ten or more times. This sequence joins TRBV28 and TRBJ1-1; possible D gene TRBD1, 6 bases. V lost 5 bases and J 3 bases, leaving 19 bases between the germline ends. The CDR3 spans 16 residues. Germline-derived CDR1 and CDR2 are MDHEN and SYDVKM. The DNA of the CDR3 is TGTGCCAGCAGTGGACACAGGACAGTAGGATACACTGAAGCTTTCTTT. Its protein is CASSGHRTVGYTEAFF. Supplemented by reference TRBV28 and TRBJ1-1, the full variable domain reads DVKVTQSSRYLVKRTGEKVFLECVQDMDHENMFWYRQDPGLGLRLIYFSYDVKMKEKGDIPEGYSVSREKKERFSLILESASTNQTSMYLCASSGHRTVGYTEAFFGQGTRLTVV.

To note about this clonotype: A much larger clonotype is one base distant, so this may be a read error. J is TRBJ2-7 and V is TRBV10-3; D may be TRBD1 (5 bases). V lost 4 bases to trimming and J lost 6 bases, with 13 bases between them. The CDR3 contains 13 residues. The V gene's germline CDR1 is ENHRY and CDR2 SYGVKD. Here the CDR3 DNA reads TGTGCCATCAGTGGGACAAACCCAGGCGAGCAGTACTTC. Its translation: CAISGTNPGEQYF.

The chain uses TRBV20-1 and TRBJ2-7, with D hard to call. The ends were cut back, 6 bases at V and 6 bases at J, with 21 bases in the middle. Germline CDR1 and CDR2: DFQATT and SNEGSKA (reference sequence). There are 14 residues in the CDR3. The CDR3 DNA reads as TGCAGTGCGACCCCAACGGGTGTCCCCATCGAGCAGTACTTC. Translated, it gives CSATPTGVPIEQYF.

This clonotype occurred many times. V gene TRBV9 combines with J gene TRBJ2-1; 14 bases map to TRBD2. Losses at the gene ends were 3 bases for V and 8 bases for J; bases not matched to a gene: 4. Germline V gene lookup returns CDR1 SGDLS and CDR2 YYNGEE. This CDR3 is 15 amino acids long. CDR3 DNA: TGTGCCAGCAGCGCCGGGACTAGCGGGGGATATGAGCAGTTCTTC. Translation: CASSAGTSGGYEQFF.

This clonotype was detected many times. V gene TRBV6-6 combines with J gene TRBJ2-3; the D is unclear. V was trimmed by 0 bases and J by 11 bases, leaving 12 bases between them. Per the germline V gene, CDR1 is MNHNY and CDR2 is SVGAGI (reference sequence). CDR3 length: 13 residues. CDR3 protein: CASSYSMMGEQYF. Here the CDR3 DNA reads TGTGCCAGCAGTTACTCGATGATGGGCGAGCAGTATTTT.

At least ten counts were recorded for this clonotype. The chain uses TRBV13 and TRBJ2-3; TRBD1 might be the D (6 bases). The germline V gene has CDR1 PRHDT and CDR2 FYEKMQ (reference sequence). Trimming pared 0 bases from V and 3 bases from J, leaving 7 bases between. The CDR3 is 14 amino acids. The CDR3 DNA reads as TGTGCCAGCAGCTTAGGGCAGGGGACAGATACGCAGTATTTT. Its translation: CASSLGQGTDTQYF.

In its sample, this clonotype was seen a few times. The genes are TRBV7-9 and TRBJ2-3; the match to TRBD2 covers 10 bases. The CDR3 sequence is 16 residues long. Germline V gene sequence: CDR1 SEHNR, CDR2 FQNEAQ (reference sequence). Trimming took 2 bases from V and 2 from J; bases not matched to a gene: 4. CDR3 coding DNA: TGTGCCAGCAGCTTAAGCGGGAGGGCCGTCACAGATACGCAGTATTTT. This sequence encodes CASSLSGRAVTDTQYF.

This clonotype was picked up many times. This chain links TRBV5-1 with TRBJ2-7, with unresolved D. Between the trimmed V and J ends, which lost 0 bases and 4 bases, there was a span of 5 bases. The CDR3 has 12 amino acids. The V gene's germline CDR1 is SGHRS and CDR2 YFSETQ. CDR3 bases: TGCGCCAGCAGCTTGGAAAGTTACGAGCAGTACTTC. The encoded protein is CASSLESYEQYF.

This clonotype has ten or more counts. The chain carries TRBV5-1 and TRBJ2-1; no definite D call. Trimming removed 0 bases from V and 7 bases from J, with 14 bases in between. CDR1 and CDR2 (germline): SGHRS, YFSETQ. CDR3 length: 15 amino acids. The CDR3 loop is CASSLEGATGNEQFF. CDR3 nucleotide sequence: TGCGCCAGCAGCTTGGAGGGCGCGACTGGGAATGAGCAGTTCTTC. The full variable domain, with the rest looked up from reference TRBV5-1 and TRBJ2-1, is KAGVTQTPRYLIKTRGQQVTLSCSPISGHRSVSWYQQTPGQGLQFLFEYFSETQRNKGNFPGRFSGRQFSNSRSEMNVSTLELGDSALYLCASSLEGATGNEQFFGPGTRLTVL.

The chain carries TRBV28 and TRBJ1-1; TRBD1 aligns across 9 bases. This CDR3 has 14 amino acids. Trimming took 5 bases from V and 8 from J; bases not matched to a gene: 9. CDR1 MDHEN and CDR2 SYDVKM come from the germline V gene. CDR3 coding DNA: TGTGCCAGCAGTCTCCCACCGGGACAGGGAGAAGCTTTCTTT. Encoded protein: CASSLPPGQGEAFF.

This clonotype was seen at least ten times. The chain has TRBV3-1 and TRBJ2-3; tentatively, D is TRBD1 or TRBD2 (5 bases each). This CDR3 is built from 16 residues. Deletions cut 0 bases from V and 4 bases from J, with 14 bases between. Per the germline V gene, CDR1 is LGHDT and CDR2 is YNNKEL (reference sequence). The CDR3 protein is CASSQEPSRGPDTQYF. The CDR3 nucleotides read TGTGCCAGCAGCCAAGAGCCTAGCCGGGGCCCAGATACGCAGTATTTT.

The table lists this clonotype with a few counts. The chain recombines TRBV15 with TRBJ2-7; 9 nucleotides align to TRBD2. The CDR3 is made up of 16 amino acids. In germline, CDR1 is LNHNV, CDR2 YYDKDF (reference sequence). With 3 bases clipped from V and 0 bases from J, the junction kept 6 bases outside the gene matches. This CDR3 reads CATSRTAGGSSYEQYF. As DNA, the CDR3 is TGTGCCACCAGCAGGACAGCGGGAGGTAGCTCCTACGAGCAGTACTTC.

This clonotype occurred many times. J is TRBJ1-4 and V is TRBV11-2, with 7 positions matching TRBD1. The germline V gene encodes CDR1 SGHAT and CDR2 FQNNGV. This CDR3 comprises 17 residues. Unmatched junction bases numbered 12, after V lost 0 bases and J lost 8 bases. DNA of the CDR3: TGTGCCAGCAGCTTAGATCGGGTGGGAGACAGGGCGGAAAAACTGTTTTTT. Protein: CASSLDRVGDRAEKLFF.

This clonotype was seen many times. V gene TRBV12-3 or TRBV12-4 combines with J gene TRBJ2-7, with 7 bases matching TRBD1. CDR3 length equals 15 residues. J lost 3 bases, V lost 8 bases, and 13 bases had no gene match. CDR3: CASARSQGQGYEQYF. The CDR3 DNA sequence: TGTGCCAGCGCTCGATCACAGGGGCAGGGCTACGAGCAGTACTTC.

In this sample, this clonotype turned up many times. V and J are TRBV7-9 and TRBJ2-7; D unclear. This CDR3 contains 11 residues. The V gene lost 6 bases and the J gene lost 3 bases, with 6 bases spanning the gap. CDR1 and CDR2 (germline): SEHNR, FQNEAQ (reference sequence). The CDR3 coding sequence is TGTGCCAGCAGTTCCGACTACGAGCAGTACTTC. Amino acids: CASSSDYEQYF.

The gene calls are TRBV5-1 and TRBJ2-2; 7 nucleotides agree with TRBD2. The CDR3 runs 16 residues. Germline lookup yields CDR1 SGHRS and CDR2 YFSETQ. V lost 0 bases and J lost 1; bases outside the gene matches: 3. CDR3 sequence reads: CASSLEAGLNTGELFF. CDR3 bases: TGCGCCAGCAGCTTGGAAGCGGGACTGAACACCGGGGAGCTGTTTTTT.

The count of this clonotype is one. The chain couples TRBV6-2 or TRBV6-3 to TRBJ1-2; D is undetermined. Germline CDR1 and CDR2: MNHEY and SVGEGT. The CDR3 spans 15 residues. Trimming removed 5 bases from V and 8 bases from J, with 21 bases in between. CDR3 sequence reads: CASSLSGPTFGGYTF. In nucleotides, the CDR3 is TGTGCCAGCAGTCTGTCCGGACCCACCTTCGGGGGCTACACCTTC.

The chain joins TRBV3-1 to TRBJ2-1; 9 bases agree with TRBD2. Germline V gene data show CDR1 as LGHDT and CDR2 as YNNKEL (reference sequence). V gave up 6 bases and J gave up 0 bases; unmatched junction bases: 3. The CDR3 extends over 15 amino acids. DNA for the CDR3: TGTGCCAGCAGGGGCGGGAGGGGCTCCTACAATGAGCAGTTCTTC. Amino acid sequence: CASRGGRGSYNEQFF.

This clonotype was picked up a small number of times. The chain joins TRBV28 to TRBJ2-7; D may match TRBD1 or TRBD2 (7 bases each). The CDR3 runs 15 residues. Per germline, CDR1 MDHEN and CDR2 SYDVKM. V was shortened by 6 bases and J by 0 bases, with 15 bases between the two germline ends. Here the CDR3 reads CASRDSGDSSYEQYF. The CDR3 bases are TGTGCCAGCAGGGACAGCGGGGACAGCTCCTACGAGCAGTACTTC.

The J gene is TRBJ2-7, the V gene TRBV6-1; 9 bases line up with TRBD2. CDR1 is MNHNS and CDR2 is SASEGT in the germline V gene. The trim removed 5 bases at V and 2 bases at J, leaving 7 bases unmatched. The CDR3 totals 15 residues. The CDR3 bases are TGTGCCAGCAGTCAGACTAGCGGTAGTACCTACGAGCAGTACTTC. This translates into CASSQTSGSTYEQYF.

This clonotype has ten or more counts. Here the CDR3 reads CASSQTRFSGNTIYF. In DNA, the CDR3 is TGTGCCAGCAGTCAAACCAGGTTCTCTGGAAACACCATATATTTT. The chain recombines TRBV12-3 or TRBV12-4 with TRBJ1-3; no firm D call. V lost 5 bases and J 0 bases, leaving 11 bases between the germline ends. There are 15 residues in the CDR3.